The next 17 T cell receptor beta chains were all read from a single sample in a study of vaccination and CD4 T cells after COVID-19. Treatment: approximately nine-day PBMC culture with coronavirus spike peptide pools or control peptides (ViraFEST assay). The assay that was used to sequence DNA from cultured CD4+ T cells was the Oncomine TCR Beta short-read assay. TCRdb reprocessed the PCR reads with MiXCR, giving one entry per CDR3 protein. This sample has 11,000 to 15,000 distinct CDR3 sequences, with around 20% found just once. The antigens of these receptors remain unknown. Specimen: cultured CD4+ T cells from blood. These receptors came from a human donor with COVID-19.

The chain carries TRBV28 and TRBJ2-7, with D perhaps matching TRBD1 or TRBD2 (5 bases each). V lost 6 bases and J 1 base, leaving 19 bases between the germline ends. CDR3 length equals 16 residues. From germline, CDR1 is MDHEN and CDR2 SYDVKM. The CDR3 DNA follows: TGTGCCAGCAGCCCCGATGAGGGGCGCCGGTCCTACGAGCAGTACTTC. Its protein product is CASSPDEGRRSYEQYF.

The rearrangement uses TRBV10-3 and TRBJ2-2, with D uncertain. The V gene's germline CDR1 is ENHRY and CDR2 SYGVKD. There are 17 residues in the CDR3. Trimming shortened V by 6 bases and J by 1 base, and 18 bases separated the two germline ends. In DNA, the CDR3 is TGTGCCATCAGCCCGGACCAAGTGAAGCTGAACACCGGGGAGCTGTTTTTT. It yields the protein CAISPDQVKLNTGELFF.

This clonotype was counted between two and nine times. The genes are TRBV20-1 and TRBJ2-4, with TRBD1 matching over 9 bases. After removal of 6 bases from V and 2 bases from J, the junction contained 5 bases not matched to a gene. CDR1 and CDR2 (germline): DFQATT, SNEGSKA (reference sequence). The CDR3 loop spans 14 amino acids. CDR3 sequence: CSAGTGRSKNIQYF. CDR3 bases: TGCAGTGCCGGGACAGGGCGGTCCAAAAACATTCAGTACTTC.

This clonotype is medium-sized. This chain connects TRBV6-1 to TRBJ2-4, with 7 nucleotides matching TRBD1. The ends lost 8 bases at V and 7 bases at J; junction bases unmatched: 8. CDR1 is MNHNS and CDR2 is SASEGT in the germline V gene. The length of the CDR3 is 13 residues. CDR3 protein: CASLERGRNIQYF. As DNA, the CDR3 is TGTGCCAGCCTCGAGAGGGGGCGCAACATTCAGTACTTC.

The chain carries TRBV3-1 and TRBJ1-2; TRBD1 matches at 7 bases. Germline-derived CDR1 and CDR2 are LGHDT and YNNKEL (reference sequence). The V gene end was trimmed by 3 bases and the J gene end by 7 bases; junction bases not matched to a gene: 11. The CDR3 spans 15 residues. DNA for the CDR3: TGTGCCAGCAGCCAGGAAAGACAGGGTTGGGGTGGCTACACCTTC. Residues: CASSQERQGWGGYTF.

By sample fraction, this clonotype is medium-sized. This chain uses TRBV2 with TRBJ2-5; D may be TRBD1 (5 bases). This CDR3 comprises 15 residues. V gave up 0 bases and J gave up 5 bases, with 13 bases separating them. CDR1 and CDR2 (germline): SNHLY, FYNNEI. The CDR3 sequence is CASSEARQSVETQYF. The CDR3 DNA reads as TGTGCCAGCAGTGAAGCTCGACAGTCGGTGGAGACCCAGTACTTC. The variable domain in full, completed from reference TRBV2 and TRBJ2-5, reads EPEVTQTPSHQVTQMGQEVILRCVPISNHLYFYWYRQILGQKVEFLVSFYNNEISEKSEIFDDQFSVERPDGSNFTLKIRSTKLEDSAMYFCASSEARQSVETQYFGPGTRLLVL.

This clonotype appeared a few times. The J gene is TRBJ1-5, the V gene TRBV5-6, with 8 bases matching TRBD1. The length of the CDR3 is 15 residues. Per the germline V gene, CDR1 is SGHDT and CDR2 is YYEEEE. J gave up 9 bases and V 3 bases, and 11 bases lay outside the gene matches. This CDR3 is CASSSRFQGAGPQHF. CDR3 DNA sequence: TGTGCCAGCAGCTCGAGGTTCCAGGGGGCAGGGCCCCAGCATTTT.

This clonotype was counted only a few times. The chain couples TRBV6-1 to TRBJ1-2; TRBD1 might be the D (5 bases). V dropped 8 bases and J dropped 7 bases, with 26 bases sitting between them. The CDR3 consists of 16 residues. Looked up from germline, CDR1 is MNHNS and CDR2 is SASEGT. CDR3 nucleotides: TGTGCCAGCGGCGGAGCCCGCGGGGGAGAAAATTTTGGCTACACCTTC. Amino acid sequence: CASGGARGGENFGYTF.

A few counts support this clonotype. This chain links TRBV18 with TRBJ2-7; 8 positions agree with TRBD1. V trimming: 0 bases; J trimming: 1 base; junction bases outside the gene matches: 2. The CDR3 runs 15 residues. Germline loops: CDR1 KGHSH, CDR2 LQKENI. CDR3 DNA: TGTGCCAGCTCACCACCTCGGACAGGGTCCTACGAGCAGTACTTC. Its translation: CASSPPRTGSYEQYF.

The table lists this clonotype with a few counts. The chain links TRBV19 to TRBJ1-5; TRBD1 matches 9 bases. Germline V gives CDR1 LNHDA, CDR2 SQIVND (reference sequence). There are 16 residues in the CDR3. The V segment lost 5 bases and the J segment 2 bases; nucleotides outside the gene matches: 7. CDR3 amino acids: CASSRRTGDGNQPQHF. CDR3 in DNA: TGTGCCAGTAGTCGGCGGACAGGGGATGGCAATCAGCCCCAGCATTTT.

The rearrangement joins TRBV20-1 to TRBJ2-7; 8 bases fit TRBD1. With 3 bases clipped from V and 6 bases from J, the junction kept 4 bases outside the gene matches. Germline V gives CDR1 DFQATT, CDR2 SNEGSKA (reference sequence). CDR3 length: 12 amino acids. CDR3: CSASTGGSEQYF. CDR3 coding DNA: TGCAGTGCTAGCACAGGGGGTAGCGAGCAGTACTTC.

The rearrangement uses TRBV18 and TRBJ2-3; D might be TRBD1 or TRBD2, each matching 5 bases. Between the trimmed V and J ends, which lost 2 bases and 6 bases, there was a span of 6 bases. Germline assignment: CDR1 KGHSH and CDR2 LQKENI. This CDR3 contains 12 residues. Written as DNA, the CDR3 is TGTGCCAGCTCACCAGGGGACGATACGCAGTATTTT. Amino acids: CASSPGDDTQYF.

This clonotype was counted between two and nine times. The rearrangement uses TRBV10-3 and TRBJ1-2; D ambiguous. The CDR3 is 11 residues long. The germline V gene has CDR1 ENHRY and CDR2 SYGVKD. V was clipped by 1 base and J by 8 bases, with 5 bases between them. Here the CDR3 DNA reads TGTGCCATCAGTGAGTTCGAGGGCTACACCTTC. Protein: CAISEFEGYTF.

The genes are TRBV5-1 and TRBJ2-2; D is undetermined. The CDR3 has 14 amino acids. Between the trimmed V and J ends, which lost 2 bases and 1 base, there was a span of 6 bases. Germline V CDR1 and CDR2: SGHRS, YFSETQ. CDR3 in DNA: TGCGCCAGCAGCTTTTGGGGGAACACCGGGGAGCTGTTTTTT. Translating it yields CASSFWGNTGELFF. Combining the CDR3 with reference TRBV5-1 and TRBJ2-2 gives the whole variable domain KAGVTQTPRYLIKTRGQQVTLSCSPISGHRSVSWYQQTPGQGLQFLFEYFSETQRNKGNFPGRFSGRQFSNSRSEMNVSTLELGDSALYLCASSFWGNTGELFFGEGSRLTVL.

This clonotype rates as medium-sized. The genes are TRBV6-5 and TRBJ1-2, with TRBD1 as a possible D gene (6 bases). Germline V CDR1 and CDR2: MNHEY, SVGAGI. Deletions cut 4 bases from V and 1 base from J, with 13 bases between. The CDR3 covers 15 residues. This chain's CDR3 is CASSLEGGFNYGYTF. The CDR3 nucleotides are TGTGCCAGCAGTTTAGAAGGGGGATTTAACTATGGCTACACCTTC.

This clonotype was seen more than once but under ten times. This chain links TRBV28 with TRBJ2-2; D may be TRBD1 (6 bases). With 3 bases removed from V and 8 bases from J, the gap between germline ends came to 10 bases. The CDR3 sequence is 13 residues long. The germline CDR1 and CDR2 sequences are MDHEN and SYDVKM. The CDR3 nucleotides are TGTGCCAGCAGTTTTACAGGGCTAGGGGAGCTGTTTTTT. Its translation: CASSFTGLGELFF.

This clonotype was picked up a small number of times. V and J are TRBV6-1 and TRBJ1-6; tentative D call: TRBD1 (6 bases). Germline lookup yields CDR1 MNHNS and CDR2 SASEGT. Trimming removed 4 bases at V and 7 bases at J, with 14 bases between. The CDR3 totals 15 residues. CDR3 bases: TGTGCCAGCAGTGCGACCGGACAGACAAATTCACCCCTCCACTTT. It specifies CASSATGQTNSPLHF.